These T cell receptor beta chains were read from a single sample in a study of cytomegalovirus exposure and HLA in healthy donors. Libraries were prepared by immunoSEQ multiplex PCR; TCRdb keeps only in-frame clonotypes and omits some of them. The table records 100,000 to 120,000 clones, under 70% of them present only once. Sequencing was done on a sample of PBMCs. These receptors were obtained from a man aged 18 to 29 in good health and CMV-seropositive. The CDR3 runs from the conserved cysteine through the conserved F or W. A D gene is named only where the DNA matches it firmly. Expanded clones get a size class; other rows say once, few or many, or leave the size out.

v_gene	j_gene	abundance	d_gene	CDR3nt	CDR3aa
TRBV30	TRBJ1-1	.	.	TGTGCCTGGAGTGTAAGGGGCGGAACGAACACTGAAGCTTTCTTT	CAWSVRGGTNTEAFF
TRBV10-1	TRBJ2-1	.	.	TGCGCCATCAACAGGGGGGGTTACAATGAGCAGTTCTTC	CAINRGGYNEQFF
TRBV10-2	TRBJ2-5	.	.	TGCGCCAGCCGTCGGGGGGCTGGAGAGACCCAGTACTTC	CASRRGAGETQYF
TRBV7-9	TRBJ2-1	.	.	TGTGCCAGCAGCTTCGGTCCTGAGCAGTTCTTC	CASSFGPEQFF
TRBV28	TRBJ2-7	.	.	TGTGCCAGCAGCCCTATAGCCACAGGGCCCCTTTACGAGCAGTACTTC	CASSPIATGPLYEQYF
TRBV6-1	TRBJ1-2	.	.	TGTGCCAGCAGCCCAGTTTATGGCTACACCTTC	CASSPVYGYTF
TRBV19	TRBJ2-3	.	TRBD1	TGTGCCAGTAGTATCGGCGCACAGGGGTGGGGGGATACGCAGTATTTT	CASSIGAQGWGDTQYF
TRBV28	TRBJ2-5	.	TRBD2	TGTGCCAGCAGCCCGTGGGTAGCGGGGTTGCAAGAGACCCAGTACTTC	CASSPWVAGLQETQYF
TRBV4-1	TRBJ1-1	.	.	TGCGCCAGCAGCCAAGACGCACTCGAGGTAGACCCTAACACTGAAGCTTTCTTT	CASSQDALEVDPNTEAFF
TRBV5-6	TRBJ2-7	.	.	TGTGCCAGCAGCAGACAGAGCTACGAGCAGTACTTC	CASSRQSYEQYF
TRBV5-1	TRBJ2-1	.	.	TGCGCCAGCAGCTTGGCAGTCGGCGGCTCCTACAATGAGCAGTTCTTC	CASSLAVGGSYNEQFF
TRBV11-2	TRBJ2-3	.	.	TGTGCCAGCAGCCCTACGTCGGATACGCAGTATTTT	CASSPTSDTQYF
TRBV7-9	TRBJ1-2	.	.	TGTGCCAGCAGCCCGCCCCCCGGGGGTCGATACTATGGCTACACCTTC	CASSPPPGGRYYGYTF
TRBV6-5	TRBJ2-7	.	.	TGTGCCAGCAGTTACTCCCTGGCGGGCGAGCAGTACTTC	CASSYSLAGEQYF
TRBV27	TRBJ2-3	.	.	TGTGCCAGCAGTTTAGTGCTAGCTCCCACAGATACGCAGTATTTT	CASSLVLAPTDTQYF
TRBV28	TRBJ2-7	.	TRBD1	TGTGCCAGCAGTTTGGGCGGGACAGGAGCCTACGAGCAGTACTTC	CASSLGGTGAYEQYF
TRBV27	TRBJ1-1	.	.	TGTGCCAGCAGGCCGCCTCGGGGCACTGAAGCTTTCTTT	CASRPPRGTEAFF
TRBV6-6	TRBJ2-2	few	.	TGTGCCAGCAGTTACAGGACAGAGAGCATCGGGGAGCTGTTTTTT	CASSYRTESIGELFF
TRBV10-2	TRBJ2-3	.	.	TGCGCCAGCAAAAGAGAGGGAGCTGGCACAGATACGCAGTATTTT	CASKREGAGTDTQYF
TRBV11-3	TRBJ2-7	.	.	TGTGCCAGCAGCTCCCGACTCCGACCTACACACTACGAGCAGTACTTC	CASSSRLRPTHYEQYF
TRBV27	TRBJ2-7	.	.	TGTGCCAGCAGTTATCAGAGGAATCGGGACTACGAGCAGTACTTC	CASSYQRNRDYEQYF
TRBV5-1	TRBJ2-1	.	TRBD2	TGCGCCAGCAGCTTGGGGGACTATTACAATGAGCAGTTCTTC	CASSLGDYYNEQFF
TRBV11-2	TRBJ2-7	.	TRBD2	TGTGCCAGCAGCGGCGGGGGGCAGGGTAACTACGAGCAGTACTTC	CASSGGGQGNYEQYF
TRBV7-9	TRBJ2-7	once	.	TGTGCCAGCAGCCTCGGGGCCTACGAGCAGTACTTC	CASSLGAYEQYF
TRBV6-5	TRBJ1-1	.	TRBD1	TGTGCCAGCAGTTACGGGACAGACCTTGAAGCTTTCTTT	CASSYGTDLEAFF
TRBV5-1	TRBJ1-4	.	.	TGCGCCAGCAGCTTGCAGGGCATAGCAACTAATGAAAAACTGTTTTTT	CASSLQGIATNEKLFF
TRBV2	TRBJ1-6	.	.	TGTGCCAGCAACGTAGCCCAGGGCTCACCCCTCCACTTT	CASNVAQGSPLHF
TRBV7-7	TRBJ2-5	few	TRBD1	TGTGCCAGCAGCTCAGGGACAGGGAAAGAGACCCAGTACTTC	CASSSGTGKETQYF
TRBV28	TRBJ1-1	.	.	TGTGCCAGCGTAGCGGGACACTGGATTTCTGGCGCTGAAGCTTTCTTT	CASVAGHWISGAEAFF
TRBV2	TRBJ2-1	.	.	TGTGCCAGTTCGAGGCTAGCTTACAATGAGCAGTTCTTC	CASSRLAYNEQFF
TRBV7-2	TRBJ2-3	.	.	TGTGCCAGCAGCTTCCTTCCTACCCCGGCAGATACGCAGTATTTT	CASSFLPTPADTQYF
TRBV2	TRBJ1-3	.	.	TGTGCCAGCAGTGGGTTGTCACACTCTGGAAACACCATATATTTT	CASSGLSHSGNTIYF
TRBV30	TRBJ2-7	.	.	TGTACCTGGAGATCGGGGTCCTACGAGCAGTACTTC	CTWRSGSYEQYF
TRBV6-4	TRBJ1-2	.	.	TGTGCCAGCAGTGCCTCCACGGGGTATGGCTACACCTTC	CASSASTGYGYTF
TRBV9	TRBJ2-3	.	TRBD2	TGTGCCAGCAGCGTAGAGCCGACTAGCGGGTATACGCAGTATTTT	CASSVEPTSGYTQYF
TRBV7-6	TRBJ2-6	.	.	TGTGCCAGCAGTCTAGTGGGTAGAGGGGCCAACGTCCTGACTTTC	CASSLVGRGANVLTF
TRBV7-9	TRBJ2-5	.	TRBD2	TGTGCCAGCAGCTTAGTGACTAGCGGGGGCGAGACCCAGTACTTC	CASSLVTSGGETQYF
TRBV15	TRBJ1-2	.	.	TGTGCCACCAGCAGAGGTGACAGCTCTAACTATGGCTACACCTTC	CATSRGDSSNYGYTF
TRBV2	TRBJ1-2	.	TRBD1	TGTGCCAGCAGTGAAGACAGGGGGCGTAACTATGGCTACACCTTC	CASSEDRGRNYGYTF
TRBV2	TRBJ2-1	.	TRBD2	TGTGCCAGCAGTTCCGGGGGGGGCCCTAACAATGAGCAGTTCTTC	CASSSGGGPNNEQFF
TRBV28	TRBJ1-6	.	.	TGTGCCAGCAGTTTATTTTCCGATTCACCCCTCCACTTT	CASSLFSDSPLHF
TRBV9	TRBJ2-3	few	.	TGTGCCAGCAGCGTAGGTAGTGGTCGCACAGATACGCAGTATTTT	CASSVGSGRTDTQYF
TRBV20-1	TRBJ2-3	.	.	TGCAGTGCTAGCTTGTCAGATACGCAGTATTTT	CSASLSDTQYF
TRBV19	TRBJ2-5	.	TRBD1	TGTGCCAGTAGGGACAGGGGGCAAGAGACCCAGTACTTC	CASRDRGQETQYF
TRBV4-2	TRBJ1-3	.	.	TGTGCCAGCAGCCAAAGGACAGCCCTCGGGTCTGGAAACACCATATATTTT	CASSQRTALGSGNTIYF
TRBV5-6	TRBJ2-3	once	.	TGTGCCAGCAGCATCAGGCAGGGGAATACGCAGTATTTT	CASSIRQGNTQYF
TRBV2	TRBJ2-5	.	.	TGTGCCAGCAGTGACGGGTTGCCGGAGACCCAGTACTTC	CASSDGLPETQYF
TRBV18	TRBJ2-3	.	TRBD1	TGTGCCAGCTCACTATCCGGGACAGGGTCCGATACGCAGTATTTT	CASSLSGTGSDTQYF
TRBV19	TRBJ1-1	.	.	TGTGCCAGAAACTCAGGGAACACTGAAGCTTTCTTT	CARNSGNTEAFF
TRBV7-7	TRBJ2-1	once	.	TGTGCCAGCAGCCCGGCTTTACAGGGTGGTGGCAATGAGCAGTTCTTC	CASSPALQGGGNEQFF
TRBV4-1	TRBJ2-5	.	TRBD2	TGCGCCAGCAGCCAGGGACTAGCGGGGGGCCAAGAGACCCAGTACTTC	CASSQGLAGGQETQYF
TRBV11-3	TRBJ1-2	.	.	TGTGCCAGCAGCGGGACTGACTATGGCTACACCTTC	CASSGTDYGYTF
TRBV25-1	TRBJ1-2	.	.	TGTGCCAGCAGCCGAAGGATAGTCCCGGGGACCTTC	CASSRRIVPGTF
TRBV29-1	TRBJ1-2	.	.	TGCAGCTCACGGGGGTTAGACTATGGCTACACCTTC	CSSRGLDYGYTF
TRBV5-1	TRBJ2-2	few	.	TGCGCCAGCAGCTTGGCACCCCAGACGAACACCGGGGAGCTGTTTTTT	CASSLAPQTNTGELFF
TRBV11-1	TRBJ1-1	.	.	TGTGCCAGCAGCTTGGACAGGAACACTGAAGCTTTCTTT	CASSLDRNTEAFF
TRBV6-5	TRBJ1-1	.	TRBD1	TGTGCCAGCAGCGGACAGGGGCGAACTGAAGCTTTCTTT	CASSGQGRTEAFF
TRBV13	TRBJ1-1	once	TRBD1	TGTGCCAGCAGCCTTCGGACAGGGTTTAACACTGAAGCTTTCTTT	CASSLRTGFNTEAFF
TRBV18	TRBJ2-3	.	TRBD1	TGTGCCAGCTCACCGCCGACAGGGTCCACAGATACGCAGTATTTT	CASSPPTGSTDTQYF
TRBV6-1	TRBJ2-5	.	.	TGTGCCAGCAGTGAAGGGGGGCCGGAGACCCAGTACTTC	CASSEGGPETQYF